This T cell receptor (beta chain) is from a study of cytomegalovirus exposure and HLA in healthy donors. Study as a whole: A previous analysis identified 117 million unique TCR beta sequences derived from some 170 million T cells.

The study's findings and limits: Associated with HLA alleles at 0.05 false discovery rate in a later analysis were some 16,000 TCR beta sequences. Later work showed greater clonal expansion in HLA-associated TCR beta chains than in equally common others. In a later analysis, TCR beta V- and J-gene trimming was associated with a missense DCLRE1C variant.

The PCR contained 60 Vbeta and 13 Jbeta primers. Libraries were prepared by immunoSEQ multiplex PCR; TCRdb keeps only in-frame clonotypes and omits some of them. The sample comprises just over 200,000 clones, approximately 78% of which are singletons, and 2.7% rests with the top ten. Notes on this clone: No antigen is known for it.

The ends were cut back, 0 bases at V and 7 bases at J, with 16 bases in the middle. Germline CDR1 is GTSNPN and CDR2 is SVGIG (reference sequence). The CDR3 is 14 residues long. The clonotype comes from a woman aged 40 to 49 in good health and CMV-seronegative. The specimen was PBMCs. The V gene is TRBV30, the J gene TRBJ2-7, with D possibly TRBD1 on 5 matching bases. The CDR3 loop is CAWSVLMLSGEQYF. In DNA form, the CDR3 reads TGTGCCTGGAGTGTACTGATGTTGTCAGGGGAGCAGTACTTC.